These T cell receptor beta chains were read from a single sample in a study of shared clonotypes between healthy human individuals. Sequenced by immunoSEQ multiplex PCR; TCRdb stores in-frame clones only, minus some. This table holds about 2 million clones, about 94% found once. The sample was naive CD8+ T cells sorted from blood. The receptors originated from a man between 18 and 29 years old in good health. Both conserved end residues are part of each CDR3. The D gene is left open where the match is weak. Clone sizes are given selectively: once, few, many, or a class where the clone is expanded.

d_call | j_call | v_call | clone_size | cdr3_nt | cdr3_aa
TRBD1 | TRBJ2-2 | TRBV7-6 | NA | TGTGCCAGCAGCTTAAGGGACAGCATCACCGGGGAGCTGTTTTTT | CASSLRDSITGELFF
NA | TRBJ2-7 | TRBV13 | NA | TGTGCCAGCAGCCCCGCGGGCGGCTCCTACGAGCAGTACTTC | CASSPAGGSYEQYF
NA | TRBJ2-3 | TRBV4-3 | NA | TGCGCCAGCAGCCGAAGCTGGGGCACAGATACGCAGTATTTT | CASSRSWGTDTQYF
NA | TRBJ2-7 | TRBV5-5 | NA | TGTGCCAGCAGCTTACAGGGCCCCCTCGAGCAGTACTTC | CASSLQGPLEQYF
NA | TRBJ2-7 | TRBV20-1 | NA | TGCAGTGCTAGTCGGGGCTACGAGCAGTACTTC | CSASRGYEQYF
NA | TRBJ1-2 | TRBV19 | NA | TGTGCCAGTAGTCCTCGGGACGGCGACTATGGCTACACCTTC | CASSPRDGDYGYTF
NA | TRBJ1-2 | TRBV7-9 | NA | TGTGCCAGCAGCCACCCGAAGGCGGGGCAGGTTGGCTACACCTTC | CASSHPKAGQVGYTF
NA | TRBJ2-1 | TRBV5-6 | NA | TGTGCCAGCAGCGGGACTTCTGTTATAAACAATGAGCAGTTCTTC | CASSGTSVINNEQFF
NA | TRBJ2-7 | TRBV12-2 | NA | TGTGCAAGTCGCTTAGCGGAGTGCGAGCAGTACTTC | CASRLAECEQYF
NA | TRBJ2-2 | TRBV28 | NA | TGTGCCAGCAGTTTGGGTACCGGGGAGCTGTTTTTT | CASSLGTGELFF
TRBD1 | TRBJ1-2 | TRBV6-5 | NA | TGTGCCAGCAGTACAGGGGGCGCGTATGGCTACACCTTC | CASSTGGAYGYTF
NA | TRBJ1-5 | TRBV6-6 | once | TGTGCCAGCAGACCGATTCAGGGCCTGAATCAGCCCCAGCATTTT | CASRPIQGLNQPQHF
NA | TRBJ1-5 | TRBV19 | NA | TGTGCCAGTAGTTACCAGCCCCAGCATTTT | CASSYQPQHF
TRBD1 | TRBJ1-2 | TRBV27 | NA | TGTGCCAGCAGTTCCGACCCGGGACAGCCTAACTATGGCTACACCTTC | CASSSDPGQPNYGYTF
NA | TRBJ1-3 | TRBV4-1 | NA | TGCGCCAGCAGCCAAGATGTGATATCTGGAAACACCATATATTTT | CASSQDVISGNTIYF
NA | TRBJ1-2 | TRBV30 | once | TGTGCCTCGGCAGAGTTAGGGCCGGGCTACACCTTC | CASAELGPGYTF
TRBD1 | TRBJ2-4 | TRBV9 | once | TGTGCCAGCAGCGAGACAGGGGGCGTGAACATTCAGTACTTC | CASSETGGVNIQYF
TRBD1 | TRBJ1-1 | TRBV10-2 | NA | TGCGCCAGCAAAGGGACAGGGGGGAGGGACACTGAAGCTTTCTTT | CASKGTGGRDTEAFF
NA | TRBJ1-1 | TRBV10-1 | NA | TGCGCCAGCAGTGAGTCGCATACTAACACTGAAGCTTTCTTT | CASSESHTNTEAFF
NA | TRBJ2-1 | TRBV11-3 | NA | TGTGCCAGCAGCTTACGGGGTAAGAATTCCTACAATGAGCAGTTCTTC | CASSLRGKNSYNEQFF